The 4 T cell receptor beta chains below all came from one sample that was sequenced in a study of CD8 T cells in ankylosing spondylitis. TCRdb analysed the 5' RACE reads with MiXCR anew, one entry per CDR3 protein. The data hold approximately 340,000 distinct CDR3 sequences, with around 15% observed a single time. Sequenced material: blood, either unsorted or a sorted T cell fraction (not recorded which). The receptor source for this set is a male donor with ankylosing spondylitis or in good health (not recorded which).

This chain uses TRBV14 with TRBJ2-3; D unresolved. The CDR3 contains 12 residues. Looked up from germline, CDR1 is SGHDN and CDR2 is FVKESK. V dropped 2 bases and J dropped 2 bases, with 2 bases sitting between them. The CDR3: CASSQYTDTQYF. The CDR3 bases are TGTGCCAGCAGCCAATACACAGATACGCAGTATTTT.

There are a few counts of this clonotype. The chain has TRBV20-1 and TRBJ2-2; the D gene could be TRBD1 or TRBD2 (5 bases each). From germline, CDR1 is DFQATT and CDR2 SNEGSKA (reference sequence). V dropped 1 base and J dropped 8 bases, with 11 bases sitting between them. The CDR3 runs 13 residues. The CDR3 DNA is TGCAGTGCTAGAGGGTCCGGGGCAGGGGAGCTGTTTTTT. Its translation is CSARGSGAGELFF.

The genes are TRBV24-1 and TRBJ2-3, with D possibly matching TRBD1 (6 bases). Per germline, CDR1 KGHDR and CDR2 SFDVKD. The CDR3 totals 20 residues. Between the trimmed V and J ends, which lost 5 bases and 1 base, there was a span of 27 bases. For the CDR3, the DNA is TGTGCCACCAGTGTACTCCTAATCCGGGACACAGGGTGGGGCACAGATACGCAGTATTTT. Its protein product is CATSVLLIRDTGWGTDTQYF.

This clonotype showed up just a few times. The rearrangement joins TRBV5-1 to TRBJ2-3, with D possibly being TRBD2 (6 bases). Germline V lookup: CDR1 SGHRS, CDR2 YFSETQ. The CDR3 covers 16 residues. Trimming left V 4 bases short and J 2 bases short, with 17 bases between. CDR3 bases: TGCGCCAGCAGCCTGGGACTTTCCCCCTACACAGATACGCAGTATTTT. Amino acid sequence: CASSLGLSPYTDTQYF.